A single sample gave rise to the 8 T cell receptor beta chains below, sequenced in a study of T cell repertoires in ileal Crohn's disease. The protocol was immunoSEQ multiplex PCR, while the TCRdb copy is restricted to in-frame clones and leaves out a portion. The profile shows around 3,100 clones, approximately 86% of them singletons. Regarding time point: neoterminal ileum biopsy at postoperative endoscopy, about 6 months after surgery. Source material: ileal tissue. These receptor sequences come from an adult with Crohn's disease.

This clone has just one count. In DNA form, the CDR3 reads TGTGCCAGCAGTATGGACAGGGACTATGGCTACACCTTC. It encodes CASSMDRDYGYTF. The chain employs TRBV27 and TRBJ1-2; 8 nucleotides match TRBD1. The CDR3 runs to 13 residues. The germline V gene has CDR1 MNHEY and CDR2 SMNVEV (reference sequence). V dropped 5 bases and J dropped 3; count of bases not matched to a gene: 2.

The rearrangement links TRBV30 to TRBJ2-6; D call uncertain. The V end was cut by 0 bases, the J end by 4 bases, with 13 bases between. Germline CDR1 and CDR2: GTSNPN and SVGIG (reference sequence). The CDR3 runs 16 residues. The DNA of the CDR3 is TGTGCCTGGAGTGTAGATTCTCGTGGGGGGGCCAACGTCCTGACTTTC. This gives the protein CAWSVDSRGGANVLTF.

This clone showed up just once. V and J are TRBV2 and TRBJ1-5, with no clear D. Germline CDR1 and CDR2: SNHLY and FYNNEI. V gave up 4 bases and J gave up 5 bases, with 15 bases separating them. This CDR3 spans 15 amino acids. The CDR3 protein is CASSGGQTDYQPQHF. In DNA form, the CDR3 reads TGTGCCAGCAGTGGGGGTCAGACGGACTATCAGCCCCAGCATTTT.

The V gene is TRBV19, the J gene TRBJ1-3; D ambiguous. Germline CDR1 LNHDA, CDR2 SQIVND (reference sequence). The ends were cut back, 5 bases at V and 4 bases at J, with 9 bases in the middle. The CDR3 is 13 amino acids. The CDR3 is CASSYSAGNTIYF. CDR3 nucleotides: TGTGCCAGTAGTTACAGTGCGGGAAACACCATATATTTT.

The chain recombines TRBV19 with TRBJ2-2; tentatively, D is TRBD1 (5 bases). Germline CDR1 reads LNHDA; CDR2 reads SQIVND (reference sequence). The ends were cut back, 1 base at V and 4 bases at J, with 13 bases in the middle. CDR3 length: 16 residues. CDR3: CASSIGAGLFTGELFF. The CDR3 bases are TGTGCCAGTAGTATAGGAGCAGGGTTGTTCACCGGGGAGCTGTTTTTT.

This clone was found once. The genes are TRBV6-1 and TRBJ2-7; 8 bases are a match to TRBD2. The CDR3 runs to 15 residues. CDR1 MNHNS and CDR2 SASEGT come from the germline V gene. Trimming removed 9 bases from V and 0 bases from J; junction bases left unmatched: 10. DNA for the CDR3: TGTGCCAGTCCCCCGGGAGGGGGGTCCTCCTACGAGCAGTACTTC. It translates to CASPPGGGSSYEQYF.

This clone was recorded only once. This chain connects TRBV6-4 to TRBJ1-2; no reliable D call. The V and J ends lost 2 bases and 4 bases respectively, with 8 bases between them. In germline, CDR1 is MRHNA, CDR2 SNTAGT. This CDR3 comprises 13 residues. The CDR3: CASSDGEGYGYTF. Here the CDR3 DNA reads TGTGCCAGCAGTGACGGGGAGGGCTATGGCTACACCTTC.

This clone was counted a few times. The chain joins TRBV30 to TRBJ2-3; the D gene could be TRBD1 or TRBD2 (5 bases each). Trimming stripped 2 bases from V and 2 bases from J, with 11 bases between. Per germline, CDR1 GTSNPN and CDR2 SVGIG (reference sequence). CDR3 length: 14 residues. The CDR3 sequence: CAWSLGAPTDTQYF. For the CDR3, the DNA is TGTGCCTGGAGTCTCGGGGCTCCCACAGATACGCAGTATTTT. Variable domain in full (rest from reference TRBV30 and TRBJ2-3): SQTIHQWPATLVQPVGSPLSLECTVEGTSNPNLYWYRQAAGRGLQLLFYSVGIGQISSEVPQNLSASRPQDRQFILSSKKLLLSDSGFYLCAWSLGAPTDTQYFGPGTRLTVL.